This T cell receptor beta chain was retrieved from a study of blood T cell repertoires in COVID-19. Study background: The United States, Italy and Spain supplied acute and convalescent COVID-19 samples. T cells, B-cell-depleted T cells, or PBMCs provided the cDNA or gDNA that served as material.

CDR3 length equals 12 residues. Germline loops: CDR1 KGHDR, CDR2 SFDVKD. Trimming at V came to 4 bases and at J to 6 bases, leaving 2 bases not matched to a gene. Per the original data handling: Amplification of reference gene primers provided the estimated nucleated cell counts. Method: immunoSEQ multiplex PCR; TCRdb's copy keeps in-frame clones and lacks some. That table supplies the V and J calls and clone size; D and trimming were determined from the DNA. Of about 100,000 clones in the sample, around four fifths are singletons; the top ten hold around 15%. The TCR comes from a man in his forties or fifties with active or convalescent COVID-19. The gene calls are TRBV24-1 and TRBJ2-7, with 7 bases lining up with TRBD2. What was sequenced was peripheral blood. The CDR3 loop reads CATSELAGEQYF. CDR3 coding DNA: TGTGCCACCAGTGAGTTAGCGGGCGAGCAGTACTTC.